The 21 T cell receptor beta chains below were found in one sample sequenced in a study of identical twins. From the 5' RACE reads, TCRdb called clonotypes with MiXCR, one entry per CDR3 protein. Of 500,000 to 650,000 distinct CDR3 sequences in the sample, 20% to 25% were seen once. These data were also filed under a second study, of yellow fever vaccine responses in identical twins.

Sequenced: CD4+ T cells sorted from blood. These receptors were collected from a woman aged 18-30 years in good health.

The chain is built from TRBV4-1 and TRBJ1-1; weak D call: TRBD1 (5 bases). V shed 5 bases and J shed 4 bases, with 11 bases lying between them. The CDR3 length is 13 residues. The V gene's germline CDR1 is MGHRA and CDR2 YSYEKL. The CDR3 sequence: CASSGSGPTEAFF. DNA for the CDR3: TGCGCCAGCAGCGGATCGGGGCCCACTGAAGCTTTCTTT.

V is TRBV5-1 and J is TRBJ2-7; D gene ambiguous. V lost 4 bases, J lost 0 bases, and 14 bases lay in between. This CDR3 contains 15 residues. The germline CDR1 and CDR2 sequences are SGHRS and YFSETQ. The CDR3 loop reads CASSEPLGFSYEQYF. The CDR3 bases are TGCGCCAGCAGCGAGCCCCTAGGGTTCTCCTACGAGCAGTACTTC. The variable domain in full, with the rest retrieved from reference TRBV5-1 and TRBJ2-7, is KAGVTQTPRYLIKTRGQQVTLSCSPISGHRSVSWYQQTPGQGLQFLFEYFSETQRNKGNFPGRFSGRQFSNSRSEMNVSTLELGDSALYLCASSEPLGFSYEQYFGPGTRLTVT.

This clonotype has only a few counts. This chain links TRBV24-1 with TRBJ2-5, with 7 bases matching TRBD2. CDR1 is KGHDR and CDR2 is SFDVKD in the germline V gene. The CDR3 loop spans 15 amino acids. V trimming: 4 bases; J trimming: 1 base; junction bases outside the gene matches: 5. This CDR3 reads CATSDPGLSQETQYF. In DNA, the CDR3 is TGTGCCACCAGTGACCCGGGACTATCCCAAGAGACCCAGTACTTC.

This clonotype was counted many times. In nucleotides, the CDR3 is TGTGCCAGCAGTTTCGTTAGAGACAATGAGCAGTTCTTC. This sequence encodes CASSFVRDNEQFF. V is TRBV12-3 or TRBV12-4 and J is TRBJ2-1, with D unresolved. The germline V and J ends were trimmed by 3 bases and 5 bases, with 8 bases remaining between them. The CDR3 has 13 amino acids.

The chain has TRBV6-1 and TRBJ2-7; TRBD2 matches at 11 bases. CDR1 and CDR2 from the germline V gene are MNHNS and SASEGT. There are 15 residues in the CDR3. The trim removed 8 bases at V and 5 bases at J, leaving 11 bases unmatched. The CDR3 coding sequence is TGTGCCAGCCATGACCCTACTAGCGGGAGAAACGAGCAGTACTTC. Its translation: CASHDPTSGRNEQYF.

This clonotype came up a few times. The V and J genes are TRBV20-1 and TRBJ2-7; TRBD1 aligns across 7 bases. Germline CDR1 DFQATT, CDR2 SNEGSKA (reference sequence). The CDR3 is 12 amino acids. V lost 6 bases to trimming and J lost 4 bases; unmatched junction nucleotides: 6. The CDR3 region is CSAETGEYEQYF. CDR3 nucleotides: TGCAGTGCAGAAACAGGGGAATACGAGCAGTACTTC.

The chain uses TRBV20-1 and TRBJ2-3, with D hard to call. The V and J ends lost 4 bases and 2 bases respectively, with 10 bases between them. This CDR3 has 13 amino acids. Germline CDR1 reads DFQATT; CDR2 reads SNEGSKA (reference sequence). CDR3: CSATFSVTDTQYF. The CDR3 nucleotides are TGCAGTGCTACGTTTAGTGTCACAGATACGCAGTATTTT.

The rearrangement uses TRBV12-5 and TRBJ2-3; no firm D call. CDR1 is LGHNT and CDR2 is FRNRAP in the germline V gene. The V end lost 1 base, the J end lost 2 bases, and 16 bases lay between the germline ends. The CDR3 has 17 residues. CDR3 in amino acids: CASGLDYTSGITDTQYF. The CDR3 coding sequence is TGTGCTAGTGGTTTGGATTATACCAGTGGAATCACAGATACGCAGTATTTT.

The chain recombines TRBV10-3 with TRBJ1-1; 9 nucleotides agree with TRBD1. CDR3 length: 16 amino acids. Germline assignment: CDR1 ENHRY and CDR2 SYGVKD. V lost 0 bases and J lost 6; bases outside the gene matches: 8. The CDR3 sequence: CAISESGGTGTSEAFF. The CDR3 DNA reads TGTGCCATCAGTGAGTCGGGAGGGACAGGGACATCTGAAGCTTTCTTT.

This clonotype was observed a handful of times. The genes are TRBV6-5 and TRBJ2-1; 9 bases align to TRBD2. The CDR3 extends over 17 amino acids. CDR1 is MNHEY and CDR2 is SVGAGI in the germline V gene. Trimming removed 2 bases from V and 1 base from J; junction bases left unmatched: 6. Here the CDR3 DNA reads TGTGCCAGCAGTTACAGTGGTAGCGGGAGATCCTACAATGAGCAGTTCTTC. Residues: CASSYSGSGRSYNEQFF.

The gene calls are TRBV25-1 and TRBJ2-7; D gene unclear. Germline V gene sequence: CDR1 MGHDK, CDR2 SYGVNS. The CDR3 spans 14 residues. The V end was cut by 3 bases, the J end by 0 bases, with 9 bases between. The CDR3 region has the DNA TGTGCCAGCAGTGATTTATTGAGCTCCTACGAGCAGTACTTC. Residues: CASSDLLSSYEQYF.

The chain links TRBV12-3 or TRBV12-4 to TRBJ2-7; D gene ambiguous. V lost 2 bases to trimming and J lost 0 bases, with 8 bases between them. The CDR3 sequence is 14 residues long. The CDR3 nucleotides read TGTGCCAGCAGTTTAAACACTGGCTCCTACGAGCAGTACGTC. It codes for CASSLNTGSYEQYV.

This clonotype has a handful of counts. This rearrangement joins TRBV6-1 to TRBJ2-1; 14 nucleotides line up with TRBD2. Germline CDR1 MNHNS, CDR2 SASEGT. There are 15 residues in the CDR3. After removal of 5 bases from V and 9 bases from J, the junction contained 6 bases not matched to a gene. The CDR3 loop reads CASSPGTSGSGEQFF. CDR3 sequence (DNA): TGTGCCAGCAGTCCCGGGACTAGCGGGAGTGGTGAGCAGTTCTTC.

The chain has TRBV5-1 and TRBJ2-3; 15 bases fit TRBD2. There are 16 residues in the CDR3. CDR1 and CDR2 from the germline V gene are SGHRS and YFSETQ. J was trimmed by 5 bases and V by 3 bases; bases with no gene match: 4. CDR3 DNA: TGCGCCAGCAGCTCCGGACTAGCGGGAGGGGGAGATACGCAGTATTTT. It encodes CASSSGLAGGGDTQYF.

The chain joins TRBV5-1 to TRBJ2-2; 7 nucleotides match TRBD1. The germline gives CDR1 SGHRS, CDR2 YFSETQ. Germline trimming cut 6 bases from V and 5 bases from J; bases unmatched to any gene: 10. The CDR3 totals 15 residues. CDR3 sequence: CASNPRQGLTGELFF. The CDR3 DNA follows: TGCGCCAGCAACCCGCGACAGGGATTAACCGGGGAGCTGTTTTTT. The complete variable domain, with remaining parts taken from reference TRBV5-1 and TRBJ2-2, reads KAGVTQTPRYLIKTRGQQVTLSCSPISGHRSVSWYQQTPGQGLQFLFEYFSETQRNKGNFPGRFSGRQFSNSRSEMNVSTLELGDSALYLCASNPRQGLTGELFFGEGSRLTVL.

CDR3 coding DNA: TGTGCCAGCAGTGGGGCAGTGGCTAGCAATCAGCCCCAGCATTTT. Translation gives CASSGAVASNQPQHF. The V and J genes are TRBV6-1 and TRBJ1-5; D gene uncertain. The CDR3 length is 15 residues. Trimming took 4 bases from V and 0 from J, leaving 10 bases between them. Germline V gene data show CDR1 as MNHNS and CDR2 as SASEGT.

The rearrangement joins TRBV4-1 to TRBJ1-2; a weak D match, TRBD1 (5 bases). This CDR3 contains 19 residues. The ends were cut back, 1 base at V and 4 bases at J, with 25 bases in the middle. Germline V CDR1 and CDR2: MGHRA, YSYEKL. CDR3 in amino acids: CASSQGWGTQGRGGYGYTF. CDR3 in DNA: TGCGCCAGCAGCCAAGGCTGGGGGACTCAAGGGAGAGGAGGCTATGGCTACACCTTC.

This clonotype was counted only a few times. The chain has TRBV14 and TRBJ2-4, with D possibly being TRBD2 (6 bases). The CDR3 spans 14 residues. Per germline, CDR1 SGHDN and CDR2 FVKESK. Deletions cut 1 base from V and 3 bases from J, with 7 bases between. The CDR3 DNA reads TGTGCCAGCAGCCAAGCGGGAGTCAAAAACATTCAGTACTTC. Protein sequence: CASSQAGVKNIQYF. The full variable domain, with the rest looked up from reference TRBV14 and TRBJ2-4, is EAGVTQFPSHSVIEKGQTVTLRCDPISGHDNLYWYRRVMGKEIKFLLHFVKESKQDESGMPNNRFLAERTGGTYSTLKVQPAELEDSGVYFCASSQAGVKNIQYFGAGTRLSVL.

This clonotype occurred a few times. As DNA, the CDR3 is TGTGCCATCAGTGAGTCGTGGCTGAGCCCCAGCAATCAGCCCCAGCATTTT. As protein: CAISESWLSPSNQPQHF. The J gene is TRBJ1-5, the V gene TRBV10-3; D uncertain. Germline assignment: CDR1 ENHRY and CDR2 SYGVKD. This CDR3 has 17 amino acids. V gave up 0 bases and J gave up 1 base, with 13 bases separating them.

This chain connects TRBV5-1 to TRBJ2-5; 7 bases are shared with TRBD1. CDR1 and CDR2 from the germline V gene are SGHRS and YFSETQ. The CDR3 loop spans 15 amino acids. V lost 6 bases and J lost 4; bases outside the gene matches: 12. The CDR3 sequence is CASTIDRAVRETQYF. Here the CDR3 DNA reads TGCGCCAGCACCATCGACAGGGCCGTCAGAGAGACCCAGTACTTC.

V is TRBV3-1 and J is TRBJ1-1; D uncertain. The germline V gene has CDR1 LGHDT and CDR2 YNNKEL (reference sequence). Trimming pared 0 bases from V and 0 bases from J, leaving 5 bases between. The CDR3 runs 14 residues. The CDR3 protein is CASSQDYLNTEAFF. CDR3 sequence (DNA): TGTGCCAGCAGCCAAGATTACCTGAACACTGAAGCTTTCTTT.